This TCR beta chain was obtained from a study of T cell responses to AZD1222 COVID-19 vaccine. Findings and caveats of the study: Following two doses of AZD1222, Spike-specific TCR breadth and depth rose. Females made up more of the donors, who were largely white British, and clonal diversity may have come out too low. A reported finding is that nearly half of spike-specific TCRs target unmutated variant regions.

Sequencing was performed with immunoSEQ multiplex PCR; in TCRdb, only in-frame clones are kept and a portion is missing. The sample records 65,000 to 80,000 clones, 92% being singletons. About this clone itself: Its antigen remains unknown.

V lost 4 bases to trimming and J lost 1 base, with 8 bases between them. The CDR3 has 13 residues. Germline V CDR1 and CDR2: PRHDT, FYEKMQ (reference sequence). The sequencing here drew on peripheral blood, taken on day 0 of MenACWY control vaccination. This sequence originates from an adult in good health. V is TRBV13 and J is TRBJ2-7; D is perhaps TRBD1 (5 bases). CDR3 coding DNA: TGTGCCAGCAGCTATACAGGATCCTACGAGCAGTACTTC. This sequence encodes CASSYTGSYEQYF.